The 24 T cell receptor beta chains listed next were all sequenced from one sample in a study of type 1 and type 2 diabetes patients. Amplification started from genomic DNA. Amplification of the beta chain CDR3 used 30 forward and 13 reverse multiplex primers. TCRdb passed the multiplex PCR reads through MiXCR, listing each CDR3 protein once. The table lists 250,000 to 300,000 distinct CDR3 sequences, roughly 48% of them singletons. The specimen was peripheral blood mononuclear cells (PBMCs). These receptors all come from a man between 18 and 29 years old with type 2 diabetes.

This chain links TRBV6-5 with TRBJ2-7, with TRBD1 matching 10 bases. V dropped 10 bases and J dropped 3; count of bases not matched to a gene: 6. The CDR3 sequence is 13 residues long. Germline CDR1 MNHEY, CDR2 SVGAGI. CDR3 amino acids: CAIGTGEVYEQYF. CDR3 DNA: TGTGCCATCGGGACAGGGGAAGTCTACGAGCAGTACTTC.

The chain is built from TRBV12-3 or TRBV12-4 and TRBJ1-2, with 8 positions matching TRBD1. J lost 12 bases, V lost 4 bases, and 13 bases had no gene match. This CDR3 contains 14 residues. The CDR3 reads CASSSRGRGGLNTF. Written as DNA, the CDR3 is TGTGCCAGCAGTTCCAGGGGGCGCGGCGGTCTGAACACCTTC.

In its sample, this clonotype was seen once. The V gene is TRBV6-5, the J gene TRBJ1-1; D is uncertain. Trimming stripped 9 bases from V and 4 bases from J, with 18 bases between. The CDR3 sequence is 14 residues long. Germline V gene data show CDR1 as MNHEY and CDR2 as SVGAGI. The DNA of the CDR3 is TGTGCCAGTGCGAGGGAAGACATCGGCACTGAAGCTTTCTTT. It encodes CASAREDIGTEAFF.

Ten or more counts support this clonotype. The rearrangement joins TRBV15 to TRBJ1-6; D is ambiguous. The CDR3 is made up of 15 amino acids. CDR1 is LNHNV and CDR2 is YYDKDF in the germline V gene (reference sequence). With 1 base removed from V and 0 bases from J, the gap between germline ends came to 4 bases. The CDR3 sequence: CATSRGGSYNSPLHF. For the CDR3, the DNA is TGTGCCACCAGCAGAGGGGGCTCCTATAATTCACCCCTCCACTTT.

The chain recombines TRBV15 with TRBJ2-7; 7 nucleotides agree with TRBD2. CDR1 is LNHNV and CDR2 is YYDKDF in the germline V gene (reference sequence). This CDR3 spans 13 amino acids. V lost 5 bases, J lost 9 bases, and 10 bases stayed unmatched. The CDR3 nucleotides read TGTGCCACCAGCTCCAGACTAGGCGGGGGGCAGTACTTC. Translation: CATSSRLGGGQYF.

This clonotype was counted between two and nine times. This chain joins TRBV19 and TRBJ2-5, with D possibly matching TRBD1 (5 bases). The CDR3 length is 13 residues. V lost 4 bases, J lost 1 base, and 7 bases lay in between. Germline CDR1 and CDR2: LNHDA and SQIVND (reference sequence). The chain's CDR3 is CASSSQGQETQYF. CDR3 in DNA: TGTGCCAGTAGTAGTCAGGGCCAAGAGACCCAGTACTTC.

About this clonotype itself: Lacking the conserved final phenylalanine or tryptophan, this CDR3 likely reflects a read error. The chain combines TRBV30 with TRBJ1-2; 9 bases fit TRBD1. From germline, CDR1 is GTSNPN and CDR2 SVGIG (reference sequence). The ends lost 2 bases at V and 7 bases at J; junction bases unmatched: 11. There are 15 residues in the CDR3. The CDR3, as DNA: TGTGCCTGGAGTTCCGAGTTACAGGGGGCATTTGGCTACACCCTC. It encodes CAWSSELQGAFGYTL.

This rearrangement joins TRBV7-2 to TRBJ1-1; D ambiguous. V lost 5 bases to trimming and J lost 0 bases, with 13 bases between them. Per germline, CDR1 SGHTA and CDR2 FQGNSA. This CDR3 is 15 amino acids long. The CDR3 coding sequence is TGTGCCAGCAGCCTAGGACTGCTAATGAACACTGAAGCTTTCTTT. This sequence encodes CASSLGLLMNTEAFF.

The chain is built from TRBV6-1 and TRBJ1-6; D may be TRBD1 (6 bases). The CDR3 sequence is 15 residues long. Trimming stripped 4 bases from V and 10 bases from J, with 17 bases between. Germline V gives CDR1 MNHNS, CDR2 SASEGT. The CDR3 is CASSGGLEGGSPLHF. As DNA, the CDR3 is TGTGCCAGCAGTGGGGGTTTGGAGGGGGGATCACCCCTCCACTTT.

This clonotype was counted between two and nine times. This rearrangement joins TRBV20-1 to TRBJ2-5; 7 nucleotides line up with TRBD1. The germline CDR1 and CDR2 sequences are DFQATT and SNEGSKA (reference sequence). V lost 3 bases, J lost 4 bases, and 8 bases stayed unmatched. This CDR3 is built from 14 residues. CDR3 loop: CSASNRGSGETQYF. CDR3 DNA sequence: TGCAGTGCTAGTAACAGGGGAAGTGGAGAGACCCAGTACTTC.

The chain employs TRBV19 and TRBJ1-5, with D unresolved. This CDR3 spans 13 amino acids. CDR1 and CDR2 (germline): LNHDA, SQIVND (reference sequence). Trimming removed 8 bases from V and 5 bases from J, with 13 bases in between. This CDR3 reads CASSWGLYQPQHF. The CDR3 DNA sequence: TGTGCCAGTTCCTGGGGTTTGTATCAGCCCCAGCATTTT. The full variable domain, rest sourced from reference TRBV19 and TRBJ1-5, is DGGITQSPKYLFRKEGQNVTLSCEQNLNHDAMYWYRQDPGQGLRLIYYSQIVNDFQKGDIAEGYSVSREKKESFPLTVTSAQKNPTAFYLCASSWGLYQPQHFGDGTRLSIL.

The CDR3 sequence: CASRVISGSSDTQYF. In DNA form, the CDR3 reads TGTGCCAGCAGAGTCATAAGTGGTTCTTCAGATACGCAGTATTTT. The chain has TRBV2 and TRBJ2-3; D not certain. Per the germline V gene, CDR1 is SNHLY and CDR2 is FYNNEI. CDR3 length: 15 amino acids. V gave up 6 bases and J gave up 4 bases, with 17 bases separating them.

This clonotype has just one count. The chain is built from TRBV19 and TRBJ2-2; D remains ambiguous. This CDR3 comprises 10 residues. Germline CDR1 LNHDA, CDR2 SQIVND (reference sequence). The CDR3 protein is CAISTGELFF. CDR3 bases: TGTGCTATAAGCACAGGGGAGCTGTTTTTT.

The rearrangement links TRBV2 to TRBJ2-3, with 7 nucleotides matching TRBD2. CDR3 length: 16 residues. Germline V CDR1 and CDR2: SNHLY, FYNNEI. V shed 6 bases, J shed 0 bases, and the junction held 9 bases outside the gene matches. The DNA for the CDR3 is TGTGCCAGCAGCCCCGTACCAGCGGGAAGCACAGATACGCAGTATTTT. Translating it yields CASSPVPAGSTDTQYF.

The rearrangement links TRBV11-3 to TRBJ1-2; D may be TRBD1 (5 bases). In germline, CDR1 is SGHNT, CDR2 YENEEA. V was shortened by 4 bases and J by 3 bases, with 18 bases between the two germline ends. The CDR3 extends over 16 amino acids. The CDR3 bases are TGTGCCAGCAGCTCTGAAACCCAATCAGGGCACTATGGCTACACCTTC. Residues: CASSSETQSGHYGYTF.

CDR3 protein: CASSPVLETPYGYTF. Here the CDR3 DNA reads TGTGCCAGCAGTCCGGTGTTAGAGACCCCCTATGGCTACACCTTC. The V and J genes are TRBV12-3 or TRBV12-4 and TRBJ1-2; D is uncertain. The V gene lost 5 bases and the J gene lost 4 bases, with 17 bases spanning the gap. The CDR3 extends over 15 amino acids.

J is TRBJ2-5 and V is TRBV12-3 or TRBV12-4, with D possibly matching TRBD2 (5 bases). This CDR3 is built from 12 residues. The germline V and J ends were trimmed by 8 bases and 4 bases, with 11 bases remaining between them. As DNA, the CDR3 is TGTGCCAGCGGAGGCAGAGGAGAGACCCAGTACTTC. It encodes CASGGRGETQYF.

V gene TRBV10-3 combines with J gene TRBJ1-5; 10 bases agree with TRBD1. The V gene's germline CDR1 is ENHRY and CDR2 SYGVKD. This CDR3 region has 16 residues. Trimming at V came to 3 bases and at J to 5 bases, leaving 7 bases not matched to a gene. The CDR3, as DNA: TGTGCCATCAGTGAACAAGACAGGGGGCGAGATCAGCCCCAGCATTTT. Translating it yields CAISEQDRGRDQPQHF.

This clonotype occurred a few times. This chain uses TRBV6-5 with TRBJ1-2, with D tentatively TRBD1 (5 bases). CDR3 size: 15 residues. The V end was cut by 1 base, the J end by 2 bases, with 11 bases between. In germline, CDR1 is MNHEY, CDR2 SVGAGI. CDR3 bases: TGTGCCAGCAGTTACTACCGGGGGGGAAACTATGGCTACACCTTC. It yields the protein CASSYYRGGNYGYTF.

This chain links TRBV4-2 with TRBJ2-5, with D possibly being TRBD1 (6 bases). The CDR3 has 16 amino acids. The V gene's germline CDR1 is LGHNA and CDR2 YNFKEQ. V was pared by 1 base and J by 5 bases, with 17 bases between. In nucleotides, the CDR3 is TGTGCCAGCAGCCAAGGTGAAGCCAGGGGATCGGAGACCCAGTACTTC. It specifies CASSQGEARGSETQYF.

The sample holds a few counts of this clonotype. The gene calls are TRBV27 and TRBJ2-7; tentative D call: TRBD1 (6 bases). This CDR3 region has 15 residues. V lost 0 bases to trimming and J lost 4 bases, with 13 bases between them. Germline values: CDR1 MNHEY, CDR2 SMNVEV (reference sequence). CDR3 sequence reads: CASSLSGQINYEQYF. Written as DNA, the CDR3 is TGTGCCAGCAGTTTATCAGGACAGATTAATTACGAGCAGTACTTC.

In this sample, this clonotype turned up once. This clone may be a read error of a much larger clone one base away. V and J are TRBV2 and TRBJ1-6; 9 positions agree with TRBD1. Germline CDR1 is SNHLY and CDR2 is FYNNEI. The CDR3 has 14 amino acids. The CDR3 reads CASCEGTGNSPLHF. The CDR3 bases are TGTGCCAGCTGTGAAGGGACAGGGAACTCACCCCTCCACTTT.

The CDR3 nucleotides are TGTGCCAGCAGCCACGAGCGGGGGGCCCGGGAGCTGTTTTTT. Protein sequence: CASSHERGARELFF. V usage is TRBV7-3 and J usage is TRBJ2-2, with 9 bases fitting TRBD2. Germline-derived CDR1 and CDR2 are SGHTA and FQGTGA. Trimming removed 5 bases from V and 9 bases from J; junction bases left unmatched: 7. The CDR3 covers 14 residues.

This clonotype was seen at least ten times. The V call is TRBV18, the J call TRBJ1-1; 7 bases match TRBD1. Germline V gene sequence: CDR1 KGHSH, CDR2 LQKENI. The CDR3 is 15 residues long. The ends lost 3 bases at V and 4 bases at J; junction bases unmatched: 8. This CDR3 reads CASSPGQTGSTEAFF. As DNA, the CDR3 is TGTGCCAGCTCACCGGGTCAGACAGGGTCCACTGAAGCTTTCTTT.